Listed here are 8 T cell receptor beta chains from one sample, sequenced in a study of T cells in Graves' hyperthyroidism and ophthalmopathy. TCR beta CDR3 region amplification was performed from RNA transcripts. Carried out on the TCR CDR3, a first-round RT-PCR used the HTBI primer set. TCRdb redid the calling of the multiplex PCR reads with MiXCR, one entry per CDR3 protein. Among 750,000 to 950,000 distinct CDR3 sequences, around 39% were seen once, and the ten largest hold approximately 8.7%. The specimen sequenced was blood. The receptors come from a man in his late teens or twenties with Graves' hyperthyroidism.

Many counts were recorded for this clonotype. This rearrangement joins TRBV2 to TRBJ2-7; D not resolved. V was trimmed by 4 bases and J by 2 bases, leaving 15 bases between them. The CDR3 totals 15 residues. The germline CDR1 and CDR2 sequences are SNHLY and FYNNEI. This CDR3 is CASSVLVGRTYEQYF. The CDR3 coding sequence is TGTGCCAGCAGTGTGCTGGTTGGCAGAACCTACGAGCAGTACTTC.

Here the CDR3 reads CASSSRRGAFF. Written as DNA, the CDR3 is TGTGCCAGCAGCTCCCGACGGGGGGCTTTCTTT. The J gene is TRBJ1-1, the V gene TRBV7-2, with TRBD1 as a possible D gene (5 bases). The CDR3 spans 11 residues. V was clipped by 4 bases and J by 11 bases, with 11 bases between them. The germline gives CDR1 SGHTA, CDR2 FQGNSA.

A word on this clonotype: Given a much more abundant clone one base away, this may be a read error. The rearrangement uses TRBV7-3 and TRBJ2-7; D is possibly TRBD2 (6 bases). This CDR3 contains 15 residues. V lost 5 bases and J lost 2, with 16 bases in between. Germline V gives CDR1 SGHTA, CDR2 FQGTGA. CDR3 coding DNA: TGTGCCAGCAGCGTACTCGCGGCGGGAACCTACGAGCAGTACTTC. Its translation: CASSVLAAGTYEQYF.

J is TRBJ2-5 and V is TRBV19; TRBD2 might be the D (5 bases). Germline CDR1 reads LNHDA; CDR2 reads SQIVND (reference sequence). V gave up 1 base and J gave up 5 bases, with 8 bases separating them. CDR3 size: 13 residues. This chain's CDR3 is CASSIVRGETQYF. CDR3 nucleotides: TGTGCCAGTAGTATAGTAAGAGGGGAGACCCAGTACTTC.

This chain connects TRBV7-8 to TRBJ1-3, with 11 bases identical to TRBD1. Germline V gene data show CDR1 as SGHVS and CDR2 as FQNEAQ. Trimming cost V 5 bases and J 8 bases; bases outside gene matches: 8. The CDR3 has 15 amino acids. In DNA, the CDR3 is TGTGCCAGCAGCCTGGACAGGGGGCATGGCTACACCATATATTTT. It encodes CASSLDRGHGYTIYF.

The V gene is TRBV4-1, the J gene TRBJ1-1; 7 bases match TRBD1. V lost 3 bases and J lost 2; bases outside the gene matches: 6. The CDR3 has 15 residues. Germline lookup yields CDR1 MGHRA and CDR2 YSYEKL. The CDR3 DNA sequence: TGCGCCAGCAGCCACCCGACAGGGCTCAACACTGAAGCTTTCTTT. Its translation is CASSHPTGLNTEAFF.

A note on this clonotype: The conserved phenylalanine or tryptophan is not found at the CDR3 terminus, so this likely reflects a read error. The V call is TRBV20-1, the J call TRBJ1-2, with D hard to call. V was clipped by 3 bases and J by 6 bases, with 14 bases between them. Germline V gene lookup returns CDR1 DFQATT and CDR2 SNEGSKA (reference sequence). This CDR3 is 13 amino acids long. DNA for the CDR3: TGCAGTGCTAGGTACGGGGAGATCAATGGCTACACCCTC. It yields the protein CSARYGEINGYTL.

The chain links TRBV7-9 to TRBJ1-2; D not certain. The V and J ends lost 5 bases and 8 bases respectively, with 12 bases between them. Germline values: CDR1 SEHNR, CDR2 FQNEAQ (reference sequence). The CDR3 has 12 amino acids. The CDR3 here is CASSPPWRGYTF. CDR3 bases: TGTGCCAGCAGCCCCCCCTGGCGAGGCTACACCTTC.